This T cell receptor beta chain was profiled in a study of T cell responses to AZD1222 COVID-19 vaccine. Study-wide results and caveats: The CD4 TCRs associated with vaccination extended across spike and predominated at 160-218 and 743-854. Nearly half of spike-specific TCRs reportedly target unmutated variant regions.

Trimming took 5 bases from V and 7 from J; bases not matched to a gene: 19. Germline V lookup: CDR1 PRHDT, CDR2 FYEKMQ (reference sequence). This CDR3 contains 17 residues. Second doses at about 4 or about 12 weeks were pooled. With regard to this clone: The antigen remains unidentified.

Here immunoSEQ multiplex PCR was the method, and the copy in TCRdb shows in-frame clones only, minus some. The repertoire has some 150,000 clones, approximately 90% of them found once; the top ten carry roughly 1.6%. Sequenced here: peripheral blood, sampled 28 days after the second AZD1222 dose. This clonotype originated in an adult who received the AZD1222 COVID-19 vaccine. The chain employs TRBV13 and TRBJ2-7; 8 positions agree with TRBD1. CDR3 sequence: CASSPPGTGVRVEEQYF. Here the CDR3 DNA reads TGTGCCAGCAGCCCTCCCGGGACAGGCGTGCGGGTGGAAGAGCAGTACTTC.